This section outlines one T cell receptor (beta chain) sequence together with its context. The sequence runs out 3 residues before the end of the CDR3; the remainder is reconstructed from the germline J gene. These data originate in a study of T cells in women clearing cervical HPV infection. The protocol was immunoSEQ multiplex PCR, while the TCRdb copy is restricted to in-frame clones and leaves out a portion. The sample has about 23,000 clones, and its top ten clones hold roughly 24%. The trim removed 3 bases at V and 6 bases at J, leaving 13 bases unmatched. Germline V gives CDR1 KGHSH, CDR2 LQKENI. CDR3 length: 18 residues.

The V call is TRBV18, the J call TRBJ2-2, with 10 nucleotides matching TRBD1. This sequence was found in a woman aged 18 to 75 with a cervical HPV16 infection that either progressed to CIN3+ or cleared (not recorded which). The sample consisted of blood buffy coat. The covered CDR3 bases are TGTGCCAGCTCACCTCGCCGACAGGGGGCTGCTGGTTCCGGGGAG. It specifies CASSPRRQGAAGSGE. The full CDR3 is CASSPRRQGAAGSGELFF.